This T cell receptor (beta chain) appears in the sequencing data of a study of blood T cell repertoires in COVID-19. The assay was immunoSEQ multiplex PCR, and TCRdb's table has in-frame clones only and misses some. The sample has about 70,000 clones; 81% are singletons. This CDR3 region has 13 residues. Germline V gene lookup returns CDR1 SGHAT and CDR2 FQNNGV. V was pared by 3 bases and J by 4 bases, with 8 bases between. The sequence was obtained from a woman in her seventies with acute or convalescent COVID-19. The chain joins TRBV11-2 to TRBJ2-3, with D hard to call. The source material was peripheral blood. CDR3 in DNA: TGTGCCAGCAGCTTGGCAGGCCCAGATACGCAGTATTTT. The encoded protein is CASSLAGPDTQYF. The variable domain in full, completed from reference TRBV11-2 and TRBJ2-3, reads EAGVAQSPRYKIIEKRQSVAFWCNPISGHATLYWYQQILGQGPKLLIQFQNNGVVDDSQLPKDRFSAERLKGVDSTLKIQPAKLEDSAVYLCASSLAGPDTQYFGPGTRLTVL.